These 10 T cell receptor beta chains were all obtained from the same sample, sequenced in a study of cytomegalovirus exposure and HLA in healthy donors. The PCR used 60 Vbeta and 13 Jbeta primers. The table came from immunoSEQ multiplex PCR; TCRdb's copy has only in-frame clones and leaves some out. The sample lists around 120,000 clones, approximately 81% occurring once. The specimen sequenced was PBMCs. Receptors were obtained from a woman in her thirties in good health and CMV-seronegative.

This chain links TRBV6-5 with TRBJ2-5; TRBD1 aligns across 9 bases. The CDR3 runs to 14 residues. Germline CDR1 is MNHEY and CDR2 is SVGAGI. The V and J ends lost 6 bases and 5 bases, in that order; junction bases with no gene match: 7. The DNA for the CDR3 is TGTGCCAGCAGGGACAGGGGCCAACGGGAGACCCAGTACTTC. Its translation is CASRDRGQRETQYF.

The chain is built from TRBV10-2 and TRBJ2-3; TRBD2 aligns across 8 bases. Trimming took 10 bases from V and 4 from J; bases not matched to a gene: 19. From germline, CDR1 is WSHSY and CDR2 SAAADI. The CDR3 covers 17 residues. CDR3 loop: CATLGASAGDGPDTQYF. The CDR3 bases are TGCGCCACCTTGGGGGCCTCAGCGGGAGATGGCCCAGATACGCAGTATTTT.

This chain connects TRBV11-2 to TRBJ2-3; possible D gene TRBD1, 5 bases. The CDR3 loop spans 15 amino acids. Trimming took 3 bases from V and 2 from J, leaving 12 bases between them. Germline V gene data show CDR1 as SGHAT and CDR2 as FQNNGV. The CDR3 loop is CASSLPGWDTDTQYF. DNA of the CDR3: TGTGCCAGCAGCTTGCCAGGGTGGGACACAGATACGCAGTATTTT.

In this sample, this clone turned up once. The chain combines TRBV5-8 with TRBJ1-2; D call uncertain. The CDR3 covers 15 residues. V was clipped by 7 bases and J by 4 bases, with 20 bases between them. Germline CDR1 SGHTS, CDR2 YDEGEE. The CDR3 loop is CASEPRVTGVYGYTF. The CDR3 coding sequence is TGTGCCAGCGAACCCCGAGTGACCGGGGTCTATGGCTACACCTTC.

This clone was seen only once. J is TRBJ1-4 and V is TRBV7-9; D gene ambiguous. Between the trimmed V and J ends, which lost 7 bases and 0 bases, there was a span of 3 bases. Germline V CDR1 and CDR2: SEHNR, FQNEAQ (reference sequence). This CDR3 spans 12 amino acids. The CDR3 loop reads CASTATNEKLFF. The CDR3 nucleotides are TGTGCCAGCACAGCAACTAATGAAAAACTGTTTTTT.

This clone was recorded once. The chain has TRBV7-6 and TRBJ2-2; 9 bases match TRBD2. The CDR3 length is 14 residues. Germline-derived CDR1 and CDR2 are SGHVS and FNYEAQ. As DNA, the CDR3 is TGTGTCACCAAGCCGACTAGCGGAGTGTTTGAGCTGTTTTTT. It codes for CVTKPTSGVFELFF.

This clone was picked up a small number of times. The V call is TRBV28, the J call TRBJ1-4; D may be TRBD1 (5 bases). The CDR3 totals 18 residues. CDR1 and CDR2 from the germline V gene are MDHEN and SYDVKM. V was shortened by 2 bases and J by 3 bases, with 19 bases between the two germline ends. This CDR3 is CASSLIDIGQVSNEKLFF. CDR3 nucleotides: TGTGCCAGCAGTTTAATCGACATTGGACAAGTCTCTAATGAAAAACTGTTTTTT.

The chain carries TRBV25-1 and TRBJ2-7, with D unclear. Germline V CDR1 and CDR2: MGHDK, SYGVNS. Trimming pared 3 bases from V and 3 bases from J, leaving 6 bases between. This CDR3 has 12 residues. Here the CDR3 DNA reads TGTGCCAGCAGTGACAGTCGCTACGAGCAGTACTTC. Translation: CASSDSRYEQYF.

V usage is TRBV4-1 and J usage is TRBJ1-1; no firm D call. Trimming took 0 bases from V and 2 from J, leaving 10 bases between them. From germline, CDR1 is MGHRA and CDR2 YSYEKL. This CDR3 contains 15 residues. This CDR3 is CASSQDLRTNTEAFF. The CDR3 coding sequence is TGCGCCAGCAGCCAAGATTTGCGGACTAACACTGAAGCTTTCTTT.

CDR3 bases: TGTGCCATCAGTGGACTAGCGGCAAACACCGGGGAGCTGTTTTTT. Its translation: CAISGLAANTGELFF. The V gene is TRBV10-3, the J gene TRBJ2-2; 9 bases map to TRBD2. Trimming cost V 4 bases and J 2 bases; bases outside gene matches: 2. The germline gives CDR1 ENHRY, CDR2 SYGVKD. CDR3 length: 15 amino acids.